The 21 T cell receptor beta chains in this list originate from one sample, sequenced in a study of tumor-infiltrating lymphocytes in primary liver carcinoma. DNA and RNA were both co-extracted from about 19-30 mg of bulk tissue that had not been sorted. The investigators made TCR beta cDNA from about 500 ng total RNA, using a constant-region primer. Employing slightly modified ARM-PCR, three nested multiplex PCR rounds were run, and these gave rise to the TCR beta libraries. Two initial PCR rounds of about 9 cycles each paired TRBV1-TRBV30 forward primers with a C-beta reverse primer. In TCRdb, the multiplex PCR reads were re-called with MiXCR into one record per CDR3 protein. This table has 70,000 to 85,000 distinct CDR3 sequences, roughly two thirds appearing once. The source material was liver tumor tissue from sampling region 4. Stated subset: tumor region T4, right-lateral pole. These TCRs come from a woman aged 55-69 years with primary liver carcinoma and hepatitis B virus infection.

As for this clonotype: The junction does not match germline at one end; this may be a read error. The genes are TRBV4-2 and TRBJ2-4; TRBD2 agrees at 12 bases. The CDR3 spans 20 residues. Germline CDR1 and CDR2: LGHNA and YNFKEQ. CDR3 nucleotide sequence: TGTGCCAACAGCCAAGGGTCCCCTAGCGGGAGGGTAGGGCCAGGGAACATTCAGTACTTC. Amino acids: CANSQGSPSGRVGPGNIQYF.

The V gene is TRBV20-1, the J gene TRBJ1-5, with TRBD1 identical over 7 bases. The ends lost 3 bases at V and 3 bases at J; junction bases unmatched: 8. The CDR3 is made up of 15 amino acids. The V gene's germline CDR1 is DFQATT and CDR2 SNEGSKA (reference sequence). Written as DNA, the CDR3 is TGCAGTGCTAGGGGGACAGACAGGGCCAATCAGCCCCAGCATTTT. This sequence encodes CSARGTDRANQPQHF.

Note on this clonotype: A much bigger clone sits one base away, suggesting this may be a read error. V usage is TRBV11-2 and J usage is TRBJ1-1; D is perhaps TRBD1 (6 bases). CDR3 length: 15 residues. Per germline, CDR1 SGHAT and CDR2 FQNNGV. Trimming pared 0 bases from V and 13 bases from J, leaving 21 bases between. The DNA of the CDR3 is TGTGCCAGCAGCTTAGATCTGGGGGCAGGAACTGGAGTTTTCTTT. Translation: CASSLDLGAGTGVFF.

The V and J genes are TRBV5-1 and TRBJ2-7; tentative D call: TRBD2 (6 bases). Deletions cut 0 bases from V and 5 bases from J, with 18 bases between. CDR1 and CDR2 from the germline V gene are SGHRS and YFSETQ. The CDR3 runs 16 residues. CDR3 coding DNA: TGCGCCAGCAGCTTGGGGGGGAGCGGGTGGATCGACGAGCAGTACTTC. This translates into CASSLGGSGWIDEQYF.

In the case of this clonotype: A much larger clone differs from this one at a single base, so this may be a read error. The rearrangement uses TRBV12-3 or TRBV12-4 and TRBJ2-1; D not certain. The V end was cut by 8 bases, the J end by 4 bases, with 9 bases between. The CDR3 runs 12 residues. The CDR3 spells CASVYGYNEQFF. The CDR3, as DNA: TGTGCCAGCGTCTATGGATACAATGAGCAGTTCTTC.

This clonotype was picked up many times. The chain is built from TRBV12-3 or TRBV12-4 and TRBJ1-2; tentatively, D is TRBD1 (5 bases). The CDR3 covers 14 residues. V lost 2 bases to trimming and J lost 4 bases, with 11 bases between them. The CDR3 DNA sequence: TGTGCCAGCAGTTTACGGGAGGGGTCCTATGGCTACACCTTC. Translated: CASSLREGSYGYTF.

As regards this clonotype: At one boundary the junction diverges from the germline segment, which might be a read error. The genes are TRBV5-1 and TRBJ1-1, with D perhaps TRBD1 (6 bases). CDR3 length: 14 amino acids. Germline loops: CDR1 SGHRS, CDR2 YFSETQ. The CDR3 reads CTSSPPTGATETFF. CDR3 DNA: TGCACCAGCAGCCCGCCGACGGGGGCGACTGAAACTTTCTTT. The full variable domain, in which reference TRBV5-1 and TRBJ1-1 provide the parts outside the CDR3, is KAGVTQTPRYLIKTRGQQVTLSCSPISGHRSVSWYQQTPGQGLQFLFEYFSETQRNKGNFPGRFSGRQFSNSRSEMNVSTLELGDSALYLCTSSPPTGATETFFGQGTRLTVV.

Remarks on this clonotype: Since a much larger clone is just one base distant, this may be a read error. It is likely a read error, because the conserved phenylalanine at the end of the CDR3 is missing. The chain carries TRBV6-2 or TRBV6-3 and TRBJ1-5; D uncertain. Germline CDR1 and CDR2: MNHEY and SVGEGT. V shed 4 bases and J shed 1 base, with 11 bases lying between them. The CDR3 sequence is 15 residues long. CDR3 bases: TGTGCCAGCAGTTTCTCGCGCGGCAGCAATCAGCCCCAGCATCTT. It translates to CASSFSRGSNQPQHL.

The table lists this clonotype with many counts. The rearrangement uses TRBV5-1 and TRBJ1-4, with TRBD1 matching over 12 bases. The CDR3 runs to 14 residues. Trimming cost V 4 bases and J 8 bases; bases outside gene matches: 3. Germline CDR1 is SGHRS and CDR2 is YFSETQ. CDR3 sequence (DNA): TGCGCCAGCAGCACCGGGACAGGGGGCGAAAAACTGTTTTTT. Protein product: CASSTGTGGEKLFF.

Worth noting for this clonotype: A clone one base away is much larger, so this may be a read error. CDR3 sequence: CSEAGSVAGANVLTF. In DNA form, the CDR3 reads TGCAGCGAGGCAGGATCAGTAGCTGGGGCCAACGTCCTGACTTTC. V usage is TRBV29-1 and J usage is TRBJ2-6; D is unclear. Trimming cost V 7 bases and J 2 bases, with 15 bases left between them. The CDR3 contains 15 residues. Germline CDR1 reads SQVTM; CDR2 reads ANQGSEA.

Comments on this clonotype: One end of the junction fails to match germline, which may point to a read error. The genes are TRBV28 and TRBJ1-2; D may be TRBD1 (6 bases). The CDR3 is 15 amino acids. The germline gives CDR1 MDHEN, CDR2 SYDVKM. The CDR3 DNA is TGTGCCAGCAGTTCCATGGCAGGGGAGACTCGTGGCTGCACCTTC. It specifies CASSSMAGETRGCTF.

This clonotype is medium-sized by share. The V gene is TRBV29-1, the J gene TRBJ2-3; perhaps TRBD1 as D (5 bases). The germline V gene encodes CDR1 SQVTM and CDR2 ANQGSEA. The CDR3 is made up of 15 amino acids. Trimming cost V 4 bases and J 2 bases, with 16 bases left between them. CDR3 in DNA: TGCAGCGTTGGGAAGGCTCAGGGTACCACAGATACGCAGTATTTT. Protein product: CSVGKAQGTTDTQYF.

The genes are TRBV7-9 and TRBJ1-6; tentatively, D is TRBD1 (6 bases). The V gene lost 7 bases and the J gene lost 11 bases, with 18 bases spanning the gap. The germline V gene has CDR1 SEHNR and CDR2 FQNEAQ (reference sequence). The CDR3 consists of 14 residues. The CDR3: CASILRTDGPPLHF. CDR3 nucleotide sequence: TGTGCCAGCATCCTGAGGACAGATGGGCCACCCCTCCACTTT.

With respect to this clonotype: A much larger clone differs from this one at a single base, so this may be a read error. The chain employs TRBV14 and TRBJ2-2; 10 nucleotides agree with TRBD1. There are 18 residues in the CDR3. The germline V gene has CDR1 SGHDN and CDR2 FVKESK. V lost 4 bases and J lost 4; bases outside the gene matches: 12. The CDR3 spells CASSRSRWGTGVTGELFF. CDR3 nucleotide sequence: TGTGCCAGCAGCCGAAGCCGGTGGGGGACAGGGGTCACCGGGGAGCTGTTTTTT.

V and J are TRBV18 and TRBJ2-2; TRBD2 agrees at 8 bases. The CDR3 extends over 16 amino acids. With V trimmed by 0 bases and J by 10 bases, 10 bases remained unmatched. Germline CDR1 reads KGHSH; CDR2 reads LQKENI. The CDR3 here is CASSPPSGANSEELFF. The CDR3 bases are TGTGCCAGCTCACCACCTAGCGGGGCGAACTCCGAGGAGCTGTTTTTT.

The V and J genes are TRBV28 and TRBJ1-1; possibly TRBD1 for D (6 bases). Per the germline V gene, CDR1 is MDHEN and CDR2 is SYDVKM. V was trimmed by 11 bases and J by 1 base, leaving 20 bases between them. The CDR3 length is 15 residues. CDR3 in DNA: TGTGCCGGGAGTGGATGGAACAGGGAGAACACTGAAGCTTTCTTT. Its protein is CAGSGWNRENTEAFF.

This clonotype was seen ten or more times. This chain links TRBV12-3 or TRBV12-4 with TRBJ2-7; the D gene could be TRBD1 or TRBD2 (5 bases each). This CDR3 region has 14 residues. Deletions cut 3 bases from V and 4 bases from J, with 13 bases between. The CDR3 loop reads CASSLIPGRYEQYF. CDR3 DNA: TGTGCCAGCAGTTTGATTCCGGGGCGGTACGAGCAGTACTTC.

Points on this clonotype: At one boundary the junction diverges from the germline segment, which might be a read error. This rearrangement joins TRBV11-1 to TRBJ2-7; possibly TRBD2 for D (5 bases). The V gene's germline CDR1 is SGHAT and CDR2 FQDESV (reference sequence). CDR3 length equals 14 residues. The CDR3 is CTSESAGSSYQQYF. The DNA of the CDR3 is TGTACCAGCGAGTCGGCGGGTAGCTCCTACCAGCAGTACTTC.

To note about this clonotype: In this CDR3 the conserved last residue, phenylalanine or tryptophan, is missing, so a read error is likely. The chain combines TRBV4-1 with TRBJ2-1; a weak D match, TRBD2 (6 bases). The CDR3 consists of 17 residues. Germline-derived CDR1 and CDR2 are MGHRA and YSYEKL. CDR3 in amino acids: CASSQTTSSGDYNEQFL. The CDR3 DNA sequence: TGTGCCAGCAGCCAAACAACTAGTAGCGGAGATTACAATGAGCAGTTCCTC.

This clonotype is categorized as medium-sized (0.01 to 0.1%). Here the CDR3 reads CASSLDSQAYEQYF. As DNA, the CDR3 is TGCGCCAGCAGCTTGGACAGCCAAGCCTACGAGCAGTACTTC. The V gene is TRBV5-1, the J gene TRBJ2-7; D is uncertain. The CDR3 extends over 14 amino acids. The V gene lost 0 bases and the J gene lost 2 bases, with 9 bases spanning the gap. Germline V gene sequence: CDR1 SGHRS, CDR2 YFSETQ. Full variable domain (missing parts from reference TRBV5-1 and TRBJ2-7): KAGVTQTPRYLIKTRGQQVTLSCSPISGHRSVSWYQQTPGQGLQFLFEYFSETQRNKGNFPGRFSGRQFSNSRSEMNVSTLELGDSALYLCASSLDSQAYEQYFGPGTRLTVT.

Details on this clonotype: No conserved phenylalanine or tryptophan is present at the end of the CDR3, so a read error is the likely explanation. The V and J genes are TRBV4-1 and TRBJ1-5, with TRBD2 as a possible D gene (6 bases). Matching the DNA end better, TRBJ2-3 makes the J call doubtful. The germline gives CDR1 MGHRA, CDR2 YSYEKL. CDR3 length: 12 amino acids. For the CDR3, the DNA is TGCGCCAGCAGCCCCGGGGGTCAGCCCCAGTATTAT. As protein: CASSPGGQPQYY.